A selection of T cell receptor beta chains follows, all from one sample in a study of PD-1 blockade in classical Hodgkin lymphoma. Clones were sequenced by immunoSEQ multiplex PCR, and TCRdb holds only the in-frame ones, with some missing. The table includes 20,000 to 30,000 clones, about 90% detected once. Input material: CD4+ T cells from blood. These TCRs come from a human donor with classical Hodgkin lymphoma. The CDR3 runs from the conserved cysteine through the conserved F or W. Fields, in order: V gene, D gene, J gene, CDR3 protein, CDR3 DNA. D genes are given only for firm matches.

TRBV19	NA	TRBJ2-1	CASTIGQTGAGQFF	TGTGCCAGTACGATAGGTCAGACAGGAGCTGGGCAGTTCTTC
TRBV7-2	NA	TRBJ2-5	CASSLEWETQYF	TGTGCCAGCAGCTTAGAGTGGGAGACCCAGTACTTC
TRBV28	NA	TRBJ2-1	CASSLGPQLHNEQFF	TGTGCCAGCAGTTTGGGGCCTCAACTTCACAATGAGCAGTTCTTC
TRBV4-3	NA	TRBJ1-6	CASSQARDRSSYNSPLHF	TGCGCCAGCAGCCAAGCCCGGGACCGAAGCTCCTATAATTCACCCCTCCACTTT
TRBV7-3	TRBD1	TRBJ2-3	CASSGTGGIGARQYF	TGTGCCAGCAGTGGGACAGGCGGCATAGGGGCCCGGCAGTATTTT
TRBV30	TRBD1	TRBJ1-1	CAWSAERRQGEAFF	TGTGCCTGGAGTGCGGAAAGGAGACAGGGCGAAGCTTTCTTT
TRBV19	NA	TRBJ2-7	CASSMAPTVSYEQYF	TGTGCCAGTAGTATGGCCCCGACAGTCTCCTACGAGCAGTACTTC
TRBV5-1	NA	TRBJ2-1	CASSLTTGSYNEQFF	TGCGCCAGCAGCTTGACGACGGGTTCCTACAATGAGCAGTTCTTC
TRBV6-6	TRBD1	TRBJ1-1	CASSPGQGIFNSEAFF	TGTGCCAGCAGTCCAGGACAGGGAATATTTAACTCTGAAGCTTTCTTT
TRBV6-6	NA	TRBJ1-2	CASSYPTGVYGYTF	TGTGCCAGCAGTTACCCGACAGGAGTCTATGGCTACACCTTC
TRBV27	NA	TRBJ2-3	CASSSYSKNYRTDTDTQYF	TGTGCCAGCAGTTCTTACTCAAAAAACTATAGGACAGATACAGATACGCAGTATTTT
TRBV5-4	NA	TRBJ2-7	CASSLGRRGYEQYF	TGTGCCAGCAGCTTAGGCAGGAGAGGCTACGAGCAGTACTTC
TRBV4-1	TRBD2	TRBJ2-5	CASSPVMSGGLGETQYF	TGCGCCAGCAGCCCCGTGATGAGCGGGGGGCTCGGGGAGACCCAGTACTTC
TRBV5-1	TRBD1	TRBJ2-5	CASSLGTVGETQYF	TGCGCCAGCAGCCTTGGGACAGTGGGGGAGACCCAGTACTTC
TRBV30	TRBD2	TRBJ2-3	CAWSTQGSASGNF	TGTGCCTGGAGTACCCAGGGGTCGGCTAGCGGGAATTTT
TRBV29-1	NA	TRBJ1-5	CSVAQTGNSNQPQHF	TGCAGCGTTGCCCAGACAGGAAATAGCAATCAGCCCCAGCATTTT
TRBV19	NA	TRBJ2-7	CASSIGQGVYEQYF	TGTGCCAGTAGTATAGGACAAGGAGTTTACGAGCAGTACTTC
TRBV9	NA	TRBJ2-3	CASSVEPGGQYF	TGTGCCAGCAGCGTAGAACCGGGTGGGCAGTATTTT
TRBV7-9	NA	TRBJ1-4	CASSLSFWQVGEKLFF	TGTGCCAGCAGCTTATCTTTTTGGCAGGTCGGTGAAAAACTGTTTTTT
TRBV10-3	NA	TRBJ1-5	CAIGADYSNQPQHF	TGTGCCATCGGTGCAGACTATAGCAATCAGCCCCAGCATTTT
TRBV27	NA	TRBJ1-1	CASSVDRNTEAFF	TGTGCCAGCAGTGTGGACAGAAACACTGAAGCTTTCTTT
TRBV7-2	TRBD1	TRBJ1-1	CASSWTGEGNTEAFF	TGTGCCAGCAGCTGGACAGGGGAGGGGAACACTGAAGCTTTCTTT
TRBV5-6	TRBD1	TRBJ1-6	CASSWGTGVNNSPLHF	TGTGCCAGCAGCTGGGGGACAGGAGTAAATAATTCACCCCTCCACTTT
TRBV19	NA	TRBJ1-3	CASGPTGYGNTIYF	TGTGCCAGCGGTCCGACGGGTTACGGAAACACCATATATTTT
TRBV28	NA	TRBJ2-7	CASTFVGIGDLGRESYEQYF	TGTGCCAGCACCTTTGTGGGGATAGGGGATCTCGGCCGAGAAAGCTACGAGCAGTACTTC
TRBV5-1	NA	TRBJ1-4	CASSFGRVNEKLFF	TGCGCCAGCAGTTTTGGACGGGTTAATGAAAAACTGTTTTTT
TRBV7-8	NA	TRBJ2-7	CASSLGEGFRGRFSYEQYF	TGTGCCAGCAGCTTAGGGGAAGGCTTCAGGGGACGGTTCTCCTACGAGCAGTACTTC
TRBV19	NA	TRBJ2-3	CASSPQTPPTDTQYF	TGTGCCAGTAGTCCCCAGACACCCCCGACAGATACGCAGTATTTT
TRBV7-9	TRBD2	TRBJ2-5	CASSQSGAETQYF	TGTGCCAGCAGTCAGAGCGGGGCAGAGACCCAGTACTTC
TRBV11-2	NA	TRBJ2-7	CASSLDPRQHYEQYF	TGTGCCAGCAGCTTAGATCCAAGACAGCACTACGAGCAGTACTTC
TRBV5-1	TRBD2	TRBJ2-1	CASSRGGARYNEQFF	TGCGCCAGCAGCCGCGGGGGGGCTAGATACAATGAGCAGTTCTTC
TRBV9	TRBD2	TRBJ2-3	CASSVGPGGRTDTQYF	TGTGCCAGCAGCGTAGGTCCGGGGGGGCGTACAGATACGCAGTATTTT
TRBV5-4	TRBD1	TRBJ2-1	CASSSWWGTGPHEQFF	TGTGCCAGCAGCTCTTGGTGGGGGACAGGGCCCCATGAGCAGTTCTTC